This T cell receptor beta chain was captured in a study of shared clonotypes between healthy human individuals. At the level of the study: Each donor's CD8 memory used one plate, CD8 naive two, each CD4 subset three.

CD8 cells classed as naive were CD45RO-negative and positively selected for CCR7, excluding terminally differentiated effector memory CD45RA+ cells. The donor population consisted of healthy HIV-negative adults with no recent acute infections or vaccinations. Libraries were prepared by immunoSEQ multiplex PCR; TCRdb keeps only in-frame clonotypes and omits some of them. Among about 590,000 clones listed, roughly 95% were seen once. General study results and limits: Rarefaction curves obtained for sorted subsets showed sequencing incomplete despite large depth. On the whole, naive subsets had larger estimated richness than memory subsets had.

Germline V gives CDR1 SEHNR, CDR2 FQNEAQ (reference sequence). V dropped 5 bases and J dropped 1 base, with 12 bases sitting between them. The CDR3 loop spans 14 amino acids. Details on this clone: Its antigen is not identified.

V gene TRBV7-9 combines with J gene TRBJ2-7, with a possible D match to TRBD2 (6 bases). Sequenced: naive CD8+ T cells sorted from blood. The clonotype comes from a woman aged 25-40 years in good health. The CDR3 here is CASSQGGISYEQYF. CDR3 bases: TGTGCCAGCAGCCAAGGAGGGATTTCCTACGAGCAGTACTTC. The full variable domain, completed using reference TRBV7-9 and TRBJ2-7, is DTGVSQNPRHKITKRGQNVTFRCDPISEHNRLYWYRQTLGQGPEFLTYFQNEAQLEKSRLLSDRFSAERPKGSFSTLEIQRTEQGDSAMYLCASSQGGISYEQYFGPGTRLTVT.